This T cell receptor (beta chain) was observed in a study of T cell responses to AZD1222 COVID-19 vaccine. Study conclusions and caveats: With two AZD1222 doses given, Spike-specific TCR breadth and depth both rose. At 160-218 and 743-854, vaccine-associated CD4 TCRs were dominant, and they spanned spike.

Produced via immunoSEQ multiplex PCR; TCRdb's table is partial and in-frame only. The table lists about 100,000 clones, roughly 85% of them singletons, with around 5.9% in the top ten. Regarding this clone: Its antigen is currently unknown.

This CDR3 is 14 amino acids long. Trimming cost V 3 bases and J 5 bases, with 13 bases left between them. Germline V lookup: CDR1 MNHNS, CDR2 SASEGT. This chain uses TRBV6-1 with TRBJ1-2; a possible D gene is TRBD1 (6 bases). The clonotype was recovered from an adult in good health. Sequenced here: peripheral blood, sampled on day 0 of AZD1222 vaccination. The CDR3, as DNA: TGTGCCAGCAGTGATGGGGTGGGGGCATATGGCTACACCTTC. Translating it yields CASSDGVGAYGYTF.